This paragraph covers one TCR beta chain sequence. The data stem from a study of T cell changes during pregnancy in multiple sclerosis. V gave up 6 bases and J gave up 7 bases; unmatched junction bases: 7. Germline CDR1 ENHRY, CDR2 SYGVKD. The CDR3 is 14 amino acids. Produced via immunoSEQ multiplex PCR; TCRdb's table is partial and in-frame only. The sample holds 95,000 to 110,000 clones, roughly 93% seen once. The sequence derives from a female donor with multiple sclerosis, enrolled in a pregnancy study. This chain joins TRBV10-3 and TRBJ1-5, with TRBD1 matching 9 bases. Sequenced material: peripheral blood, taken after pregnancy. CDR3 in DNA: TGTGCCATCAGGTCCGGGACAGGGAACCAGCCCCAGCATTTT. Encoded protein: CAIRSGTGNQPQHF.